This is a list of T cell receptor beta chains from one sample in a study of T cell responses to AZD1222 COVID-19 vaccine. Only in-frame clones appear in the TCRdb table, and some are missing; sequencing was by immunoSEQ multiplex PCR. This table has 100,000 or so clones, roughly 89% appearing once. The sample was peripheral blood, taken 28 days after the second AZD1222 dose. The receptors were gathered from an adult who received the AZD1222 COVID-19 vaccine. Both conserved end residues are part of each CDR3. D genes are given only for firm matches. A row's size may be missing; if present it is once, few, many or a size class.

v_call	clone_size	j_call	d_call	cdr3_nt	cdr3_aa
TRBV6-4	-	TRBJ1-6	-	TGTGCCAGCAGTGGGGGATCAAATTCACCCCTCCACTTT	CASSGGSNSPLHF
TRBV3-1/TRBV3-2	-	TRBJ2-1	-	TGTGCCAGCAGCCAAGAACCTAGTATAACCGATGAGCAGTTCTTC	CASSQEPSITDEQFF
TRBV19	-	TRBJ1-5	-	TGTGCCAGTGGACCACAGACAGTTTATAGCAATCAGCCCCAGCATTTT	CASGPQTVYSNQPQHF
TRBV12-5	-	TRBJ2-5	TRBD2	TGTGCTAGTGGCACTGGACTAGAAGAGACCCAGTACTTC	CASGTGLEETQYF
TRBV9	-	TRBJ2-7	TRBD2	TGTGCCAGCAGCCTGACTAGCTTCCACGAGCAGTACTTC	CASSLTSFHEQYF
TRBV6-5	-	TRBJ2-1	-	TGTGCCAGCAGTTTCGCCGGGATCGGCTACAATGAGCAGTTCTTC	CASSFAGIGYNEQFF
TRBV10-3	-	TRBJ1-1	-	TGTGCCATCGGCTCAGGCTTGAACACTGAAGCTTTCTTT	CAIGSGLNTEAFF
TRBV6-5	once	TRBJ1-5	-	TGTGCCAGCAGTCCAGGGAGCAATCAGCCCCAGCATTTT	CASSPGSNQPQHF
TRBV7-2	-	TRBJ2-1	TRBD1	TGTGCCAGCAGCTTAGCGCAGGGGGCCTACAATGAGCAGTTCTTC	CASSLAQGAYNEQFF
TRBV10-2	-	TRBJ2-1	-	TGCGCCAGCAGTGACATTACGACCATCTTAGATAAGCAGTTCTTC	CASSDITTILDKQFF
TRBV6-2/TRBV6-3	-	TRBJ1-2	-	TGTGCCAGCAGTTACTCTCTCAGAGATGGCTACACCTTC	CASSYSLRDGYTF
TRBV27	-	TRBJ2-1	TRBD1	TGTGCCAGCAGTTTAAGGGGGACAGGGTTTGGCAATGAGCAGTTCTTC	CASSLRGTGFGNEQFF
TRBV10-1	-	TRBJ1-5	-	TGCGCCAGCAGTGGGAGCTCAAATCAGCCCCAGCATTTT	CASSGSSNQPQHF
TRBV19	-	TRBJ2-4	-	TGTGCCAGTAGTATAGCAGGGAAGGACATTCAGTACTTC	CASSIAGKDIQYF
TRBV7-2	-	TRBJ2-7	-	TGTGCCAGCAGCTTAGCCGGTCATAGCCGGACAGACACCTACGAGCAGTACTTC	CASSLAGHSRTDTYEQYF
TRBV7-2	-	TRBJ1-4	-	TGTGCCAGCAGCCCCAACCTAGCAACTAATGAAAAACTGTTTTTT	CASSPNLATNEKLFF
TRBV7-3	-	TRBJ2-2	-	TGTGCCAGCAGCACAGAAGGACCCGGGGAGCTGTTTTTT	CASSTEGPGELFF
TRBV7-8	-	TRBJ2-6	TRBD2	TGTGCCAGCAGCTTAGGCACAAGCTCGGGACTAGCGGGAGGGGCCAACGTCCTGACTTTC	CASSLGTSSGLAGGANVLTF
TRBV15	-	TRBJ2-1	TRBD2	TGTGCCACCAGCAGAGATGCCGGGACTATACGTCTCAATGAGCAGTTCTTC	CATSRDAGTIRLNEQFF
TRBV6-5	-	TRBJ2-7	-	TGTGCCAGCAGTACCTACGAGCAGTACTTC	CASSTYEQYF
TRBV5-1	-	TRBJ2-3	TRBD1	TGCGCCAGCAGCCCAGGGACAGGGAGTAGTTCGGATACGCAGTATTTT	CASSPGTGSSSDTQYF
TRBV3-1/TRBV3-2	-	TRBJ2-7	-	TGTGCCAGCAGCCAAGACCGACTTAACTACGAGCAGTACTTC	CASSQDRLNYEQYF
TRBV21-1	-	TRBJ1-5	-	TGTGCCAGCAGCAAACGAGGGACGGGAAAAATGAATCAGCCCCAGCATTTT	CASSKRGTGKMNQPQHF
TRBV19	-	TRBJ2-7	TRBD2	TGTGCCAGTAGTAGCGGGGACTACAGCTACGAGCAGTACTTC	CASSSGDYSYEQYF
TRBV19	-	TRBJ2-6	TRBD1	TGTGCCAGTAGTCCAGACAGGGCTGGGGCCAACGTCCTGACTTTC	CASSPDRAGANVLTF
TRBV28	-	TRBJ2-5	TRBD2	TGTGCCAGCAGTCTCGGGACTAGCGGGAGCGAGACCCAGTACTTC	CASSLGTSGSETQYF
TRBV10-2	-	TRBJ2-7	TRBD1	TGCGCCACTACAGGGGGGACAGGGGGTGGTGAGCAGTACTTC	CATTGGTGGGEQYF
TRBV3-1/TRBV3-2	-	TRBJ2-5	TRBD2	TGTGCCAGCAGCCCGACTAGCGGGAAAGAGACCCAGTACTTC	CASSPTSGKETQYF
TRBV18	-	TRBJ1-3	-	TGTGCCAGCTCAGCGTCCACCTTCTCTGGAAACACCATATATTTT	CASSASTFSGNTIYF
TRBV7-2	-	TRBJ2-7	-	TGTGCCAGCAGCGCCCGGACTGAATACGAGCAGTACTTC	CASSARTEYEQYF
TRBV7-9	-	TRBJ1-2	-	TGTGCCAGCAGCGCCGGGACTAAGAATGGCTACACCTTC	CASSAGTKNGYTF
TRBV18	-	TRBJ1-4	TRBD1	TGTGCCAGCTCACGATCCGGGACAGGGGATGAAAAACTGTTTTTT	CASSRSGTGDEKLFF
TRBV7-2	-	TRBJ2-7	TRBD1	TGTGCCAGCAGCTCGGCCGGGACAGGGGGGTACGAGCAGTACTTC	CASSSAGTGGYEQYF
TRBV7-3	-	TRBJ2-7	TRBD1	TGTGCCAGCAGCTTAATGGCGACAGGGGGCCAGTACGAGCAGTACTTC	CASSLMATGGQYEQYF
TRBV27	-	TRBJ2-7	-	TGTGCCAGCAGGCAACGGGGGTGGGGGACAGAATCCTACGAGCAGTACTTC	CASRQRGWGTESYEQYF
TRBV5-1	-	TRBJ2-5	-	TGCGCCAGCAGCTTGGAAGGGTCGAGCATCGGGGAGACCCAGTACTTC	CASSLEGSSIGETQYF
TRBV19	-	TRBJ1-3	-	TGTGCCAGTAGTATACGGACGTCTGGAAACACCATATATTTT	CASSIRTSGNTIYF
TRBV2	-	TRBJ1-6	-	TGTGCCAGCAGCCCTCAGGGGATCCGGAATAATTCACCCCTCCACTTT	CASSPQGIRNNSPLHF
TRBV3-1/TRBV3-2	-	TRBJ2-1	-	TGTGCCAGCAGCATCGTCGTACCCGGCTACAATGAGCAGTTCTTC	CASSIVVPGYNEQFF
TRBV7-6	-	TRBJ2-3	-	TGTGCCAGCAGCGACGGTTGGGCTGACCGAGGAGATACGCAGTATTTT	CASSDGWADRGDTQYF
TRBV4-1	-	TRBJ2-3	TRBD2	TGCGCCAGCAGACCAGGACTAGCGGGAGGAGGGGATACGCAGTATTTT	CASRPGLAGGGDTQYF
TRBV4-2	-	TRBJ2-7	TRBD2	TGTGCCAGCAGCCAGGTGGTATCTAGCGGATCCTACGAGCAGTACTTC	CASSQVVSSGSYEQYF
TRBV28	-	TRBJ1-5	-	TGTGCCAGCAGTCCCCTTTTAGTAAATCAGCCCCAGCATTTT	CASSPLLVNQPQHF
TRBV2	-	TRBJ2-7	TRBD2	TGTGCCAGCAAAATAGCGGGAGTGGGCTCCTACGAGCAGTACTTC	CASKIAGVGSYEQYF
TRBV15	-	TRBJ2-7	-	TGTGCCACCAGCAGAGGGACAGGAGGGACTGACTACGAGCAGTACTTC	CATSRGTGGTDYEQYF